Listed below are T cell receptor beta chains from one sample, sequenced in a study of vaccination effects on CD4 cells after COVID-19. The repertoire was sequenced with immunoSEQ multiplex PCR; TCRdb's copy has only in-frame clones and lacks some. The sample lists tens of thousands of clones; around 73% were seen once. The antigens for these receptors are not known. Here the sequenced sample was CD4+ T cells from PBMCs cultured with HCoV-NL63 spike peptides, taken before COVID-19 vaccination. These receptors all stem from a human donor who had a prior SARS-CoV-2 infection. Each CDR3 is given with its conserved first and last residue. A D gene is named only where the DNA matches it firmly. Clone size is given for some rows only: seen once, a few or many times, or a class if the clone is expanded.

>TRBV2|TRBD2|TRBJ2-1|NA
CASSGSSGNNEQFF
TGTGCCAGCAGTGGATCTAGCGGAAACAATGAGCAGTTCTTC
>TRBV19|NA|TRBJ1-3|NA
CASSPQGGGSGNTIYF
TGTGCCAGTAGTCCTCAGGGCGGGGGATCTGGAAACACCATATATTTT
>TRBV7-7|TRBD2|TRBJ2-2|NA
CASSPQLAGANTGELFF
TGTGCTAGCAGCCCCCAACTAGCGGGAGCGAACACCGGGGAGCTGTTTTTT
>TRBV4-1|TRBD2|TRBJ2-7|NA
CASSSRSGGSYEQYF
TGCGCCAGCAGCAGCCGGAGCGGGGGGTCCTACGAGCAGTACTTC
>TRBV18|NA|TRBJ2-1|NA
CASSPWGQSSYNEQFF
TGTGCCAGCTCACCATGGGGCCAGAGCTCCTACAATGAGCAGTTCTTC
>TRBV4-2|NA|TRBJ2-7|NA
CASSQVSGPGSYEQYF
TGTGCCAGCAGCCAAGTTTCAGGTCCCGGCTCCTACGAGCAGTACTTC
>TRBV11-3|NA|TRBJ2-1|NA
CASSVGSRDEQFF
TGTGCCAGCAGCGTGGGAAGCAGGGATGAGCAGTTCTTC
>TRBV4-1|NA|TRBJ1-5|few
CASSQTYWGNNQPQHF
TGCGCCAGCAGCCAGACTTACTGGGGGAATAATCAGCCCCAGCATTTT
>TRBV6-5|NA|TRBJ2-1|NA
CASSRTPGGPREQFF
TGTGCCAGCAGCCGAACCCCCGGAGGGCCTCGGGAGCAGTTCTTC
>TRBV2|NA|TRBJ1-6|many
CASRRGALQPLHF
TGTGCCAGCCGCCGCGGGGCACTTCAACCCCTCCACTTT
>TRBV19|TRBD2|TRBJ2-3|NA
CASSIEGGGMDTQYF
TGTGCCAGTAGTATAGAGGGGGGGGGTATGGATACGCAGTATTTT
>TRBV10-1|NA|TRBJ1-1|many
CASRRQATEAFF
TGCGCCAGCAGAAGACAGGCCACTGAAGCTTTCTTT
>TRBV6-5|NA|TRBJ2-2|few
CASSLRAGVAGELFF
TGTGCCAGCAGCCTAAGGGCAGGGGTGGCCGGGGAGCTGTTTTTT
>TRBV7-3|TRBD1|TRBJ1-2|NA
CASSLTPGQIHGYTF
TGTGCCAGCAGCTTAACTCCGGGACAGATCCATGGCTACACCTTC
>TRBV29-1|NA|TRBJ1-1|NA
CSVQTISWGTEAFF
TGCAGCGTCCAAACCATAAGTTGGGGGACTGAAGCTTTCTTT
>TRBV4-3|TRBD2|TRBJ2-3|NA
CASSQDLASGRDTQYF
TGCGCCAGCAGCCAAGATTTGGCTAGCGGGAGAGATACGCAGTATTTT
>TRBV18|NA|TRBJ1-2|once
CASSQDKDYGYTF
TGTGCCAGCTCACAAGACAAGGACTATGGCTACACCTTC
>TRBV2|NA|TRBJ2-1|many
CAAAGSPNNEQFF
TGTGCGGCTGCAGGGTCCCCTAACAATGAGCAGTTCTTC
>TRBV6-5|TRBD1|TRBJ1-5|NA
CASRVGTGANQPQHF
TGTGCCAGCAGAGTGGGGACAGGGGCCAATCAGCCCCAGCATTTT
>TRBV7-3|NA|TRBJ2-1|NA
CASSLRARNINEQFF
TGTGCCAGCAGCTTGAGGGCCCGCAATATAAATGAGCAGTTCTTC
>TRBV4-3|TRBD2|TRBJ2-3|NA
CASSQRDTRTDTQYF
TGCGCCAGCAGTCAGCGGGATACCCGCACAGATACGCAGTATTTT
>TRBV3-1/TRBV3-2|NA|TRBJ2-3|NA
CASSQDGVLDTQYF
TGTGCCAGCAGCCAAGATGGGGTGCTAGATACGCAGTATTTT
>TRBV13|NA|TRBJ1-3|NA
CASSPARGPASSGTIYF
TGTGCCAGCAGCCCGGCGCGGGGGCCGGCCAGTTCGGGCACCATATATTTT
>TRBV5-8|NA|TRBJ2-1|NA
CASLQRLNNEQFF
TGTGCCAGCCTACAGCGGCTAAACAATGAGCAGTTCTTC
>TRBV4-3|NA|TRBJ2-1|NA
CASSQGPIGEDEQFF
TGCGCCAGCAGCCAAGGGCCCATAGGTGAGGATGAGCAGTTCTTC
>TRBV6-6|TRBD1|TRBJ1-6|few
CASSTNLGTAPSRGNSPLHF
TGTGCCAGCAGCACGAACTTGGGGACAGCTCCTTCTCGCGGTAATTCACCCCTCCACTTT
>TRBV10-3|NA|TRBJ2-2|NA
CAILSTITGTGELFF
TGTGCCATCCTGAGCACCATAACGGGGACCGGGGAGCTGTTTTTT
>TRBV4-1|NA|TRBJ1-2|NA
CASSQAGGFYGYTF
TGCGCCAGCAGCCAAGCGGGGGGATTCTATGGCTACACCTTC
>TRBV7-3|NA|TRBJ2-7|NA
CASSLRTEGPMWYEQYF
TGTGCCAGCAGCTTAAGGACAGAGGGGCCGATGTGGTACGAGCAGTACTTC
>TRBV27|NA|TRBJ1-6|NA
CASSVDRGSPLHF
TGTGCCAGCAGTGTAGACAGAGGCTCACCCCTCCACTTT
>TRBV10-3|NA|TRBJ1-1|NA
CAISVVGNTEAFF
TGTGCCATCAGTGTCGTCGGGAACACTGAAGCTTTCTTT
>TRBV7-3|TRBD1|TRBJ2-7|NA
CASSNTGGHEQYF
TGTGCCAGCAGTAATACAGGGGGACACGAGCAGTACTTC
>TRBV5-4|NA|TRBJ1-2|NA
CASSVPTESNYGYTF
TGTGCCAGCAGCGTCCCTACAGAATCGAACTATGGCTACACCTTC
>TRBV3-1/TRBV3-2|TRBD2|TRBJ2-7|few
CASSLGLAASYEQYF
TGTGCCAGCAGCCTCGGACTAGCGGCCTCCTACGAGCAGTACTTC
>TRBV3-1/TRBV3-2|TRBD2|TRBJ2-7|NA
CASSRRASGGAYEQYF
TGTGCCAGCAGCCGTAGAGCTAGCGGGGGGGCCTACGAGCAGTACTTC
>TRBV18|NA|TRBJ2-5|NA
CASSPMSRSKQETQYF
TGTGCCAGCTCACCTATGAGCAGGTCAAAACAAGAGACCCAGTACTTC
>TRBV6-5|NA|TRBJ2-7|NA
CASSHRQRSSYEQYF
TGTGCCAGCAGCCATAGACAGAGAAGCTCCTACGAGCAGTACTTC
>TRBV5-5|TRBD1|TRBJ2-7|NA
CASSGGRQGAYEQYF
TGTGCCAGCAGCGGGGGGCGACAGGGGGCCTACGAGCAGTACTTC
>TRBV24-1|TRBD2|TRBJ2-2|NA
CATSETRLAGVTGELFF
TGTGCCACCAGTGAGACCCGACTAGCGGGAGTCACCGGGGAGCTGTTTTTT
>TRBV6-2/TRBV6-3|NA|TRBJ1-2|few
CASSSWGGDGGYGYTF
TGTGCCAGCAGTTCCTGGGGAGGCGATGGAGGCTATGGCTACACCTTC
>TRBV27|NA|TRBJ2-1|NA
CASTGSPDNEQFF
TGTGCCAGCACGGGGTCTCCTGACAATGAGCAGTTCTTC
>TRBV4-2|TRBD2|TRBJ2-2|NA
CASSQDLFGRLAVITGELFF
TGTGCCAGCAGCCAAGATCTTTTTGGTCGGCTAGCGGTTATCACCGGGGAGCTGTTTTTT
>TRBV6-5|TRBD1|TRBJ1-5|NA
CAGDRDLFDQPQHF
TGTGCCGGTGACAGGGACCTTTTTGATCAGCCCCAGCATTTT
>TRBV27|NA|TRBJ1-6|few
CASRDTSSYNSPLHF
TGTGCCAGCAGGGACACGAGCTCCTATAATTCACCCCTCCACTTT
>TRBV27|NA|TRBJ1-2|NA
CASRDGGNDYGYTF
TGTGCCAGCAGGGACGGCGGGAACGACTATGGCTACACCTTC